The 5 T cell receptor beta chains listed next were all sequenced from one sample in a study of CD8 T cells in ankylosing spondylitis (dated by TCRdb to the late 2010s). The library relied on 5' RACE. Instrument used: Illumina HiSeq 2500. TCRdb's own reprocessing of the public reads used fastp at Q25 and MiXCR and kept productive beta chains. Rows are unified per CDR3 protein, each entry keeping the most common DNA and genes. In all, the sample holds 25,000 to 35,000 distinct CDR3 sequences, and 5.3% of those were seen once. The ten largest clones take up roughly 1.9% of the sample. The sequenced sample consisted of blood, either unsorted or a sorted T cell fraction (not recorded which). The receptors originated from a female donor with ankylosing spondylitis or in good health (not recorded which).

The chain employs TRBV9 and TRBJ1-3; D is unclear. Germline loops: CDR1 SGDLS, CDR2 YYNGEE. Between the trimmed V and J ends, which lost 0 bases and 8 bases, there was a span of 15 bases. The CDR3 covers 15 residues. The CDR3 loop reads CASSVVGGQIDTIYF. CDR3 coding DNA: TGTGCCAGCAGCGTAGTTGGAGGGCAAATTGACACCATATATTTT.

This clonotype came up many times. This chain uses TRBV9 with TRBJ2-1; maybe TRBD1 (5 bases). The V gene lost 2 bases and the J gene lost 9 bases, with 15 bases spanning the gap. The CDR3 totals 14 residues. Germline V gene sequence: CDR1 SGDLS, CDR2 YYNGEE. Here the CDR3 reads CASSVRQGASEQFF. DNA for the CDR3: TGTGCCAGCAGCGTGCGGCAGGGTGCGAGTGAGCAGTTCTTC.

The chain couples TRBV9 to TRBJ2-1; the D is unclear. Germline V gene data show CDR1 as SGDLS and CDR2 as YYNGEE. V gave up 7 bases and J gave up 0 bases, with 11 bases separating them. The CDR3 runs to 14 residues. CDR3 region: CASSWGSSYNEQFF. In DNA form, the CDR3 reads TGTGCCAGCTCGTGGGGAAGCTCCTACAATGAGCAGTTCTTC. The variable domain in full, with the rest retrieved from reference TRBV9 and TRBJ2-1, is DSGVTQTPKHLITATGQRVTLRCSPRSGDLSVYWYQQSLDQGLQFLIQYYNGEERAKGNILERFSAQQFPDLHSELNLSSLELGDSALYFCASSWGSSYNEQFFGPGTRLTVL.

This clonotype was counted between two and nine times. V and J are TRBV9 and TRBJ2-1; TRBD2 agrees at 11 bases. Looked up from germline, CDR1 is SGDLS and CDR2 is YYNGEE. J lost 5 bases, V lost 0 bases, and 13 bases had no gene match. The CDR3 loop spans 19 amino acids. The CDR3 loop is CASSVGLVSGRASDNEQFF. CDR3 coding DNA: TGTGCCAGCAGCGTAGGTTTGGTTAGCGGGAGGGCCTCGGACAATGAGCAGTTCTTC.

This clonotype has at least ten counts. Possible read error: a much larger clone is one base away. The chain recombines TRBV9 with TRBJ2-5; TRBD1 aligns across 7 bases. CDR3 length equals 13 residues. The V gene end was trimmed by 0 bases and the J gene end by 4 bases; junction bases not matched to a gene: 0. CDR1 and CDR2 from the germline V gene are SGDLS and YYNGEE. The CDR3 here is CASSVAGGETQYF. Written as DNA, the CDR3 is TGTGCCAGCAGCGTAGCAGGGGGAGAGACCCAGTACTTC. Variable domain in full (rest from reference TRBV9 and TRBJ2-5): DSGVTQTPKHLITATGQRVTLRCSPRSGDLSVYWYQQSLDQGLQFLIQYYNGEERAKGNILERFSAQQFPDLHSELNLSSLELGDSALYFCASSVAGGETQYFGPGTRLLVL.